The 14 T cell receptor beta chains in this list originate from one sample, sequenced in a study of cytomegalovirus exposure and HLA in healthy donors (TCRdb year 2017). Libraries came from the immunoSEQ multiplex PCR assay. For the multiplex PCR, a mixture combining 60 forward primers for TCR Vbeta segments and 13 reverse primers for TCR Jbeta segments was used. The table comes from immuneACCESS by way of TCRdb, which keeps in-frame sequences with V and J called. Part of the clones is missing from these tables; in studies checked, under half for an unresolved V gene and the rest for unknown reasons. Within this sample are about 120,000 clones, with 80% to 85% of them counted one time only. The top ten clones comprise 2.1% of the sample. The material sequenced was PBMCs. The receptors were sampled from a man aged 25 to 40 in good health and CMV-seronegative.

The chain is built from TRBV28 and TRBJ2-3, with TRBD2 identical over 11 bases. Germline V lookup: CDR1 MDHEN, CDR2 SYDVKM. The ends lost 7 bases at V and 3 bases at J; junction bases unmatched: 21. This CDR3 region has 20 residues. The CDR3, as DNA: TGTGCCAGCACCCTGCTTCAGTTTCCCTCTAGCGGGGGGCGGACAGATACGCAGTATTTT. Translated: CASTLLQFPSSGGRTDTQYF.

The CDR3 DNA reads TGTGCCAGCAGTTACGCACAGGGGATGTACAATGAGCAGTTCTTC. Translating gives CASSYAQGMYNEQFF. The chain employs TRBV6-5 and TRBJ2-1; 7 bases are a match to TRBD1. The CDR3 covers 15 residues. Trimming cost V 2 bases and J 4 bases; bases outside gene matches: 5. CDR1 and CDR2 from the germline V gene are MNHEY and SVGAGI.

The chain recombines TRBV28 with TRBJ1-2, with D uncertain. Germline CDR1 MDHEN, CDR2 SYDVKM. This CDR3 contains 12 residues. V was shortened by 6 bases and J by 4 bases, with 9 bases between the two germline ends. The CDR3 sequence: CASRSGIYGYTF. The CDR3, as DNA: TGTGCCAGCAGGTCGGGAATCTATGGCTACACCTTC.

The chain combines TRBV11-2 with TRBJ2-5; the D gene is possibly TRBD2 (5 bases). V was shortened by 2 bases and J by 2 bases, with 9 bases between the two germline ends. CDR1 is SGHAT, CDR2 FQNNGV, per germline. The CDR3 contains 14 residues. In DNA, the CDR3 is TGTGCCAGCAGCTTACCCAGACTACAAGAGACCCAGTACTTC. It specifies CASSLPRLQETQYF.

The chain recombines TRBV7-2 with TRBJ2-5; 7 positions agree with TRBD2. V shed 5 bases, J shed 1 base, and the junction held 1 base outside the gene matches. CDR3 size: 13 residues. Germline CDR1 reads SGHTA; CDR2 reads FQGNSA. The CDR3 DNA sequence: TGTGCCAGCAGCCGCGGGGGCCAAGAGACCCAGTACTTC. Encoded protein: CASSRGGQETQYF.

J is TRBJ2-7 and V is TRBV7-6; D not resolved. This CDR3 has 13 residues. In germline, CDR1 is SGHVS, CDR2 FNYEAQ. V was pared by 1 base and J by 7 bases, with 11 bases between. The CDR3 sequence: CASSLELGTEQYF. The CDR3 DNA is TGTGCCAGCAGCTTAGAGTTGGGCACGGAGCAGTACTTC.

The chain uses TRBV19 and TRBJ2-5; 7 bases are a match to TRBD1. Looked up from germline, CDR1 is LNHDA and CDR2 is SQIVND (reference sequence). The CDR3 loop spans 15 amino acids. Germline trimming cut 6 bases from V and 2 bases from J; bases unmatched to any gene: 9. The CDR3, as DNA: TGTGCCAGTAGACCATACGGACAGGATCAAGAGACCCAGTACTTC. Residues: CASRPYGQDQETQYF.

V gene TRBV27 combines with J gene TRBJ1-1; D is unclear. V shed 3 bases and J shed 7 bases, with 15 bases lying between them. Germline V gives CDR1 MNHEY, CDR2 SMNVEV (reference sequence). This CDR3 is 14 amino acids long. CDR3 nucleotides: TGTGCCAGCAGTTTTGTTTACCGGAGGGATGAAGCTTTCTTT. Amino acids: CASSFVYRRDEAFF.

The chain employs TRBV28 and TRBJ1-6; no reliable D call. CDR1 and CDR2 from the germline V gene are MDHEN and SYDVKM. The CDR3 is 12 amino acids. Trimming left V 5 bases short and J 10 bases short, with 9 bases between. The CDR3 nucleotides are TGTGCCAGCAGTCCCCCGTTGTCACCCCTCCACTTT. Translation: CASSPPLSPLHF.

This clone has a single count. The chain has TRBV27 and TRBJ2-3; 9 nucleotides agree with TRBD2. CDR3 size: 15 residues. V lost 4 bases and J lost 1; bases outside the gene matches: 3. The germline V gene has CDR1 MNHEY and CDR2 SMNVEV (reference sequence). The CDR3 bases are TGTGCCAGCAGTTCTAGCGGGGAAGGCACAGATACGCAGTATTTT. It translates to CASSSSGEGTDTQYF.

The V gene is TRBV28, the J gene TRBJ2-7, with D uncertain. From germline, CDR1 is MDHEN and CDR2 SYDVKM. The CDR3 covers 16 residues. V was trimmed by 3 bases and J by 0 bases, leaving 15 bases between them. DNA for the CDR3: TGTGCCAGCAGTTTCCCCCAACAGAATAGCTCCTACGAGCAGTACTTC. Residues: CASSFPQQNSSYEQYF. The full variable domain, in which reference TRBV28 and TRBJ2-7 provide the parts outside the CDR3, is DVKVTQSSRYLVKRTGEKVFLECVQDMDHENMFWYRQDPGLGLRLIYFSYDVKMKEKGDIPEGYSVSREKKERFSLILESASTNQTSMYLCASSFPQQNSSYEQYFGPGTRLTVT.

The CDR3 nucleotides are TGTGCCAGCAGGTGGGACAGGGGAGATTCACCCCTCCACTTT. This encodes CASRWDRGDSPLHF. The genes are TRBV5-4 and TRBJ1-6, with 10 bases that match TRBD1. V shed 5 bases, J shed 8 bases, and the junction held 4 bases outside the gene matches. Looked up from germline, CDR1 is SGHNT and CDR2 is YYREEE (reference sequence). This CDR3 has 14 amino acids.

V gene TRBV14 combines with J gene TRBJ1-6; D possibly corresponds to TRBD1 (6 bases). V lost 8 bases and J lost 7, with 12 bases in between. CDR3 length equals 13 residues. Per the germline V gene, CDR1 is SGHDN and CDR2 is FVKESK. CDR3 protein: CASAGGPNSPLHF. The CDR3 DNA follows: TGTGCCAGCGCGGGGGGCCCGAATTCACCCCTCCACTTT.

The chain has TRBV5-1 and TRBJ1-1; 7 bases match TRBD1. From germline, CDR1 is SGHRS and CDR2 YFSETQ. CDR3 length equals 15 residues. Trimming cost V 0 bases and J 1 base; bases outside gene matches: 3. The CDR3 protein is CASSLGAGGNTEAFF. In nucleotides, the CDR3 is TGCGCCAGCAGCTTGGGGGCAGGGGGGAACACTGAAGCTTTCTTT.